This T cell receptor (beta chain) is from a study of blood T cell repertoires in COVID-19. For the study at large: Specimens from acute and convalescent COVID-19 originated in the United States, Italy and Spain. From T cells, B-cell-depleted T cells, or PBMCs came the material, which was cDNA or gDNA.

Original methodology: Using reference gene primer amplification, nucleated cell counts were estimated. Sequenced by immunoSEQ multiplex PCR; TCRdb stores in-frame clones only, minus some. V, J and clone size were drawn from that table, and D and trimming were deduced from the DNA. The sample has some 54,000 clones, about four fifths seen once. V dropped 5 bases and J dropped 2 bases, with 17 bases sitting between them. The CDR3 loop spans 15 amino acids. Germline V CDR1 and CDR2: SGHNT, YYREEE (reference sequence). The chain employs TRBV5-4 and TRBJ2-7, with D tentatively TRBD2 (5 bases). Sample: peripheral blood. The source is a man aged 65 to 85 with active COVID-19. CDR3 sequence reads: CASRLSGNHAYEQYF. The CDR3 DNA is TGTGCCAGCAGGCTATCGGGGAACCATGCCTACGAGCAGTACTTC.